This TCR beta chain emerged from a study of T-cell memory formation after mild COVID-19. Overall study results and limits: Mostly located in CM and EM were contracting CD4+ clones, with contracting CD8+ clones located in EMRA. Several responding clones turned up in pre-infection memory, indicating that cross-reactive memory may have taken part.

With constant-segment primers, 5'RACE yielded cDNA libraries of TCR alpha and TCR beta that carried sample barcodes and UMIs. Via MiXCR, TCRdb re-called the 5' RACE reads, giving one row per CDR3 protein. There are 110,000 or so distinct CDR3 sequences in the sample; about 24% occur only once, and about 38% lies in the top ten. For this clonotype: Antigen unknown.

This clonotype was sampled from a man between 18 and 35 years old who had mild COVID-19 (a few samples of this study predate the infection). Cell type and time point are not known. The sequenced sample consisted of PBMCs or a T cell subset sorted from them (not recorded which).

The CDR3 sequence is CASSQGARYTDTQYF. The CDR3 nucleotides read TGTGCCAGCAGCCAAGGGGCCAGATACACAGATACGCAGTATTTT. The chain links TRBV3-1 to TRBJ2-3; D remains unclear. V lost 1 base, J lost 2 bases, and 10 bases lay in between. Germline V gives CDR1 LGHDT, CDR2 YNNKEL (reference sequence). The CDR3 runs to 15 residues.